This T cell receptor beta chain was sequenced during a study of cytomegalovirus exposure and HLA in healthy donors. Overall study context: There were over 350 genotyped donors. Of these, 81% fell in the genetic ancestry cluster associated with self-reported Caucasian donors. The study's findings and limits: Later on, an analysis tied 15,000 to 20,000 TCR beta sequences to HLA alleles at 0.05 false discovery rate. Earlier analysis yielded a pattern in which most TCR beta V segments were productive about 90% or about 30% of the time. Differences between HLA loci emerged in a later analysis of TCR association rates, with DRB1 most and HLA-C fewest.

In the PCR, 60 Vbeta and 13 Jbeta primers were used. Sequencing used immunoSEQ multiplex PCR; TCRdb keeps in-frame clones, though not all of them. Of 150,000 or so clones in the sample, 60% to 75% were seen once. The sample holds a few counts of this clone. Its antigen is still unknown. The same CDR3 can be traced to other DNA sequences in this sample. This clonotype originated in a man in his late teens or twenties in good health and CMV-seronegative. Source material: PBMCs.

This chain's CDR3 is CASSLDRDTDTQYF. Here the CDR3 DNA reads TGTGCCAGCAGCTTAGACAGGGACACAGATACGCAGTATTTT. The rearrangement links TRBV11-3 to TRBJ2-3, with a possible D match to TRBD1 (5 bases). Germline assignment: CDR1 SGHNT and CDR2 YENEEA. The CDR3 has 14 residues. V was pared by 0 bases and J by 2 bases, with 6 bases between.